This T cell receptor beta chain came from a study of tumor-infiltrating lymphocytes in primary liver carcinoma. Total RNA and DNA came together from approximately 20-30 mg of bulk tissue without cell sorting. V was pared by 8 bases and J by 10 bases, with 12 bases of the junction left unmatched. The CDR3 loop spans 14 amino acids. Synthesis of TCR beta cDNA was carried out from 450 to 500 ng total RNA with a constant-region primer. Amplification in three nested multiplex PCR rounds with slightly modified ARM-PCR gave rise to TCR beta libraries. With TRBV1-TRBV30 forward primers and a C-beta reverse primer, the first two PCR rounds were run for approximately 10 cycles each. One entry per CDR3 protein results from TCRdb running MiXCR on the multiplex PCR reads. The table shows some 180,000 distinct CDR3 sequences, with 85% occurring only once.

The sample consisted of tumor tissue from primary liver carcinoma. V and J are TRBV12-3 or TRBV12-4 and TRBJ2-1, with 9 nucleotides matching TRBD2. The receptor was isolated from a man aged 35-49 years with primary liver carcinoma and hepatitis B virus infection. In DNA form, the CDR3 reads TGTGCCAGCCTCTCTAGCGGGACGGCAGGGGAGCAGTTCTTC. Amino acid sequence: CASLSSGTAGEQFF.